The next 9 T cell receptor beta chains were all read from a single sample in a study of Graves' ophthalmopathy and Graves' hyperthyroidism. TCR beta CDR3 regions were amplified from RNA transcripts. The library came from an HTBI-primed first-round RT-PCR and a second-round multiplex PCR. MiXCR, applied by TCRdb to the multiplex PCR reads, yields one record per CDR3 protein. The sample shows hundreds of thousands of distinct CDR3 sequences, approximately 15% of them seen only once. The sequencing input was peripheral blood. The receptors derive from a woman between 18 and 29 years old with stable Graves' hyperthyroidism.

This clonotype was counted ten times or more. The rearrangement links TRBV7-9 to TRBJ1-6; TRBD1 agrees at 7 bases. Germline CDR1 SEHNR, CDR2 FQNEAQ (reference sequence). This CDR3 comprises 16 residues. Unmatched junction bases numbered 12, after V lost 5 bases and J lost 8 bases. The CDR3 nucleotides read TGTGCCAGCAGCGACATAACCCGGACAGGCTATTCACCCCTCCACTTT. Its translation is CASSDITRTGYSPLHF.

The CDR3 coding sequence is TGTGCCAGCAGCCGTGACAGACGCGGTGAAGCTTTCTTT. Amino acid sequence: CASSRDRRGEAFF. The chain combines TRBV7-8 with TRBJ1-1, with TRBD1 as a possible D gene (5 bases). The length of the CDR3 is 13 residues. The germline CDR1 and CDR2 sequences are SGHVS and FQNEAQ. V lost 5 bases and J lost 7, with 14 bases in between.

This clonotype was recorded at least ten times. This chain connects TRBV25-1 to TRBJ2-5; D unresolved. The CDR3 has 13 residues. V dropped 3 bases and J dropped 2 bases, with 7 bases sitting between them. From germline, CDR1 is MGHDK and CDR2 SYGVNS. CDR3 coding DNA: TGTGCCAGCAGTGAGACGGTTCAAGAGACCCAGTACTTC. Amino acids: CASSETVQETQYF.

Of note for this clonotype: The junction departs from germline at one end; a sequencing error may be responsible. The V call is TRBV6-2 or TRBV6-3, the J call TRBJ1-1; D unclear. The germline CDR1 and CDR2 sequences are MNHEY and SVGEGT. CDR3 length equals 14 residues. DNA for the CDR3: TGTGCCAGCAGTTCTCAGACCTGGCGGACTGAAGCTTGCTTT. Protein sequence: CASSSQTWRTEACF.

This clonotype was recorded many times. This chain joins TRBV11-2 and TRBJ1-2; the D gene is possibly TRBD1 (6 bases). Germline CDR1 is SGHAT and CDR2 is FQNNGV. V was trimmed by 3 bases and J by 0 bases, leaving 14 bases between them. There are 16 residues in the CDR3. CDR3 protein: CASSFKGGPANYGYTF. CDR3 coding DNA: TGTGCCAGCAGCTTCAAGGGGGGGCCTGCTAACTATGGCTACACCTTC.

This clonotype was counted at least ten times. The chain uses TRBV6-1 and TRBJ1-2; D not resolved. V lost 6 bases to trimming and J lost 5 bases, with 13 bases between them. Germline V CDR1 and CDR2: MNHNS, SASEGT. This CDR3 comprises 13 residues. The CDR3 region is CASRITDQYGYTF. The DNA for the CDR3 is TGTGCCAGCAGGATTACAGACCAGTATGGCTACACCTTC.

This clonotype appeared a single time. This chain uses TRBV6-1 with TRBJ1-2; tentatively, D is TRBD1 (5 bases). The germline V gene has CDR1 MNHNS and CDR2 SASEGT. CDR3 length: 15 residues. The V end was cut by 0 bases, the J end by 4 bases, with 12 bases between. The CDR3 spells CASSEALGGSYGYTF. Written as DNA, the CDR3 is TGTGCCAGCAGTGAAGCTTTGGGGGGAAGCTATGGCTACACCTTC.

This clonotype appeared many times. The V and J genes are TRBV6-2 or TRBV6-3 and TRBJ1-5; D might be TRBD1 (6 bases). Germline assignment: CDR1 MNHEY and CDR2 SVGEGT. The CDR3 runs 13 residues. Trimming took off 8 bases at V and 2 bases at J, with 10 bases between the two ends. The DNA of the CDR3 is TGTGCCAGCGGTTGGACAGGCAATCAGCCCCAGCATTTT. Translating it yields CASGWTGNQPQHF.

This clonotype has a count of ten or more. This chain uses TRBV6-1 with TRBJ1-1; TRBD1 is a possible D gene (6 bases). Germline V CDR1 and CDR2: MNHNS, SASEGT. The CDR3 extends over 14 amino acids. Between the trimmed V and J ends, which lost 3 bases and 4 bases, there was a span of 12 bases. This chain's CDR3 is CASSEVWGATEAFF. In DNA, the CDR3 is TGTGCCAGCAGTGAGGTCTGGGGGGCCACTGAAGCTTTCTTT.